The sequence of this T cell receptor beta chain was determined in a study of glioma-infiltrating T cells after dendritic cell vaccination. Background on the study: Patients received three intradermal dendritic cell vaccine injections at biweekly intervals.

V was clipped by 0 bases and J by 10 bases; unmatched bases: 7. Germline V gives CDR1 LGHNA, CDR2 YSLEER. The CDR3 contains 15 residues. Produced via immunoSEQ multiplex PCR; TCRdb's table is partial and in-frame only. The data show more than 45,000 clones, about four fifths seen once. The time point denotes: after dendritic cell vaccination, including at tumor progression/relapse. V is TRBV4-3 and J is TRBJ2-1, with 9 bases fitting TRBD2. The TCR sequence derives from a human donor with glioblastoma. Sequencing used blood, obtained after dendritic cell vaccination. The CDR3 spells CASSQDGGGAIEQFF. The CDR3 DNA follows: TGCGCCAGCAGCCAAGACGGCGGGGGGGCAATAGAGCAGTTCTTC.